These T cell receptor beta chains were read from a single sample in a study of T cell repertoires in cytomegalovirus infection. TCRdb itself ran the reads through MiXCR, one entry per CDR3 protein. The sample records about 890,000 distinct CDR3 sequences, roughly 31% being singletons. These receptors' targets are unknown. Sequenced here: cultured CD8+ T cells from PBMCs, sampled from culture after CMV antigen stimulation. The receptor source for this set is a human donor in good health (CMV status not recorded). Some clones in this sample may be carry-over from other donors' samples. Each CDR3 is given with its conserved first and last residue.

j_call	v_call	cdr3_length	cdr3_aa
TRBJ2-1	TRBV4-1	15	CASSQETGSRNEQFF
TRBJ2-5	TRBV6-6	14	CASSHGRNQETQYF
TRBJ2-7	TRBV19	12	CASRGTVREQYF
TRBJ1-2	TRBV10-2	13	CASSVGGSYGYTF
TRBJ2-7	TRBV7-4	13	CASAGLASYEQYF
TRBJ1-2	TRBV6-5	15	CASSSNGQGRYGYTF
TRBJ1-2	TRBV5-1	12	CASSDSPYGYTF
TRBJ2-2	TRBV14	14	CASSQRSFPGELFF
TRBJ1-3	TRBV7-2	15	CASSSQDRAGNTIYF
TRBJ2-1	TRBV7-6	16	CASSPPGGLTYNEQFF
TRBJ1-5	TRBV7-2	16	CASSLGARGSNQPQHF
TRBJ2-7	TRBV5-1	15	CASSPLPDSSYEQYF
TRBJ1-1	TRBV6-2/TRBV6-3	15	CASTPRQGPNTEAFF
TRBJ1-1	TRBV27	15	CASSSGSGGMLEAFF
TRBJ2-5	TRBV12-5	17	CASGFSIAGGYQETQYF
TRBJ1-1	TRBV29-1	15	CSVVGRGRENTEAFF
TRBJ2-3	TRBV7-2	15	CASSLRDSITDTQYF
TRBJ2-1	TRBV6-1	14	CASSEAGAYNEQFF
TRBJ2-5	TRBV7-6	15	CASSFTGGYQETQYF
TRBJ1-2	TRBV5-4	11	CASYRGGGYTF
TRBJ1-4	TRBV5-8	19	CASGRLLGADLNWREKLFF
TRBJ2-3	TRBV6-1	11	CASSGVDTQYF
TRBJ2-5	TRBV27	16	CASSLGATEVGETQYF
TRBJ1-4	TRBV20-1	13	CSARRRGSEKLFF
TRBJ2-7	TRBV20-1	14	CSARDQGHSYEQYF
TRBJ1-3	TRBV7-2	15	CASSPEGGPGNTIYF
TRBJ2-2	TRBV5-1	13	CASTPENTGELFF
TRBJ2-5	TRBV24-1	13	CATSEQGGETQYF
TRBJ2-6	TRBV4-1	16	CASSQMGGAGANVLTF
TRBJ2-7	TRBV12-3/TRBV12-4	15	CASRGGSGYSCEQYF
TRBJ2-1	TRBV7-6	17	CVSSSGTSGVAYNEQFF
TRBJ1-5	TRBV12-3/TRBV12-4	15	CASTPAGGPGQPQHF
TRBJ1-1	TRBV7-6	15	CASSPPLTGDTEAFF
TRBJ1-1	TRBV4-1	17	CASSPPKVFGGYTEAFF
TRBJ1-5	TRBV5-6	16	CASSQGVPDSNQPQHF
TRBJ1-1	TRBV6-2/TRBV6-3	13	CASKKTGNTEAFF
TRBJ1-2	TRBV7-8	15	CASSLEQGVYYGYTF
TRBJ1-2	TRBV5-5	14	CASSQAGTHYGYTF
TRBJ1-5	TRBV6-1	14	CASRRTGRNQPQHF
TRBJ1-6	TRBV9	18	CASSVGEQASSYNSPLHF
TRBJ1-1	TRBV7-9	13	CACSGGWSTEAFF
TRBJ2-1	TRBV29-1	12	CSVDQGANEQFF
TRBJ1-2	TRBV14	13	CASSQIDHYGYTF
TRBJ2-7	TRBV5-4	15	CASSSPGTGENEQYF
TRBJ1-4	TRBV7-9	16	CASSAGNRGMYEKLFF
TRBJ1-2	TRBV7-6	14	CASSRTGKKDGYTF
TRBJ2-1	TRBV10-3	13	CAILAGGDNEQFF
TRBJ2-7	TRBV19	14	CASSIGHGAYEQYF
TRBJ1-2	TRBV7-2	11	CASKLGYGYTF
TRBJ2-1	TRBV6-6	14	CASSTPGQLNEQFF
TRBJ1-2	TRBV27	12	CASSQTGYGYTF
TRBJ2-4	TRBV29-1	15	CSVEVAILAKNIQYF
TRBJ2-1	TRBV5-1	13	CASSWTGHNEQFF
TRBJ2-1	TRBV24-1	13	CATSELGRYEQFF
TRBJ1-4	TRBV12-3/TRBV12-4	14	CASTGYGSGEKLFF
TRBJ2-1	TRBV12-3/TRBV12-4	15	CAWLAGASALNEQFF
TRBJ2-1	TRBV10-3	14	CASRVGGGYNEQFF
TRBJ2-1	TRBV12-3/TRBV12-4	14	CASTADLTYNEQFF
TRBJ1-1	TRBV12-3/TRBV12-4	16	CASSVPGQGANTEAFF